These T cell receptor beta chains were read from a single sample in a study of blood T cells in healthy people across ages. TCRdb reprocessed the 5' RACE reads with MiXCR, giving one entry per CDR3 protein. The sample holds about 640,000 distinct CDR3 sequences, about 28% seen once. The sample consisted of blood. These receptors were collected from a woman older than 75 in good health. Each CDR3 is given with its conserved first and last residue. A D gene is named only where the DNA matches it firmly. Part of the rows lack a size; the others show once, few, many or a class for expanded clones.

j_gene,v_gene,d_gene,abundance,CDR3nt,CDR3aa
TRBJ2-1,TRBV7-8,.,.,TGTGCCAGCAGCTTACCCCCGAGGCCCAATGAGCAGTTCTTC,CASSLPPRPNEQFF
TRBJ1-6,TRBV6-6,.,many,TGTGCCAGCAGTTCGGGGTCTAATTCACCCCTCCACTTT,CASSSGSNSPLHF
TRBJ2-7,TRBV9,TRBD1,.,TGTGCCAGCAGCCCTAGACAGGGGGCAAGCGAGCAGTACTTC,CASSPRQGASEQYF
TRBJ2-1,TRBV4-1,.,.,TGCGCCAGCAGCCAAGATGTCACAGCCGCCTACAATGAGCAGTTCTTC,CASSQDVTAAYNEQFF
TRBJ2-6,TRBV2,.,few,TGTGCCAGCAGTGCTCCGGCGACGTCTGGGGCCAACGTCCTGACTTTC,CASSAPATSGANVLTF
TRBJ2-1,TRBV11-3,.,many,TGTGCCAGCAGCTTATCAGGGGTTAGCTCCTACAATGAGCAGTTCTTC,CASSLSGVSSYNEQFF
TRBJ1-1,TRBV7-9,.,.,TGTGCCAGCAGCTTGGGATTGACAGCCCGACACACTGAAGCTTTCTTT,CASSLGLTARHTEAFF
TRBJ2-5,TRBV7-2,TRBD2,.,TGTGCCAGCAGCTTGGGCAGCGGGGGGTCGGAGACCCAGTACTTC,CASSLGSGGSETQYF
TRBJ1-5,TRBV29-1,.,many,TGCAGCGTTCAGGGCTCGGGCAATCAGCCCCAGCATTTT,CSVQGSGNQPQHF
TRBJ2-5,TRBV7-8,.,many,TGTGCCAGCAGCCCCGGACAGCCGCCCCCTGTGCAGTACTTC,CASSPGQPPPVQYF
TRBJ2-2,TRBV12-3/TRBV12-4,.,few,TGTGCATCAAGTCCAGGGGTGGTGTCCGGGGAGCTGTTTTTT,CASSPGVVSGELFF
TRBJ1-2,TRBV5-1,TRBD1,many,TGCGCCAGCAGCCCCGGGGACAGGGTTTATGGCTACACCTTC,CASSPGDRVYGYTF
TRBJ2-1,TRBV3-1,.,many,TGTGCCAGCAGCCGTATTAGGAATGAGCAGTTCTTC,CASSRIRNEQFF
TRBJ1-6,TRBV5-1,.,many,TGCGCCAGCAGCTTGGGTGGGACCCAAGTTCAGTCACCCCTCCACTTT,CASSLGGTQVQSPLHF
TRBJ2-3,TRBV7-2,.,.,TGTGCCAGCAGCCGGAGAGTTGCGGATACGCAGTATTTT,CASSRRVADTQYF
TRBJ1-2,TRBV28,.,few,TGTGCCAGCAGTCCCCTGCGGACGGACTACTATGGCTACACCTTC,CASSPLRTDYYGYTF
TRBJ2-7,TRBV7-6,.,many,TGTGCCAGCAGCTTAGAACAGTTCTACGAGCAGTACTTC,CASSLEQFYEQYF
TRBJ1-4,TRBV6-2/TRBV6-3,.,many,TGTGCCAGCAGGTCGGCGGAGGCTAATGAAAAACTGTTTTTT,CASRSAEANEKLFF
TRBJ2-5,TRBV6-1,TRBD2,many,TGTGCCAGCAGTGGGGGGGGGAGACAAGAGACCCAGTACTTC,CASSGGGRQETQYF
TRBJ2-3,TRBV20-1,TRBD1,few,TGCAGTGCTAGAGGACTGTCGACAGGGGGCTCAGATACGCAGTATTTT,CSARGLSTGGSDTQYF
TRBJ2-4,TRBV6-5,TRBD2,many,TGTGCCAGCAGTCACAGGCCGACTAGCGGGGGGTCACCAAACATTCAGTACTTC,CASSHRPTSGGSPNIQYF
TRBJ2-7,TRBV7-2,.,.,TGTGCCAGCAGCTTCCCAAGTACGGAGCAGTACTTC,CASSFPSTEQYF
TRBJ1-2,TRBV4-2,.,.,TGTGCCAGCAGCCAAGAAGGATGGGCAGGGCACTATGGCTACACCTTC,CASSQEGWAGHYGYTF
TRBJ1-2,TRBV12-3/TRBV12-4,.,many,TGTGCCAGCAGTTTAAGCACCGGTGGCTACACCTTC,CASSLSTGGYTF
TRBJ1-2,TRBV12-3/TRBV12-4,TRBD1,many,TGTGCCAGCAGGGGACAGCCGAACTATGGCTACACCTTC,CASRGQPNYGYTF
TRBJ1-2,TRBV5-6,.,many,TGTGCCAGCAGCCAAGGACTCGATAACTATGGCTACACCTTC,CASSQGLDNYGYTF
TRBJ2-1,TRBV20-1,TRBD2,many,TGCAGTGCTATCCGGGGGGTGAATGAGCAGTTCTTC,CSAIRGVNEQFF
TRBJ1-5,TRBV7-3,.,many,TGTGCCAGCAGCTCAACGATCGGGGCGCCCCAGCATTTT,CASSSTIGAPQHF
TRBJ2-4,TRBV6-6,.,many,TGTGCCAGCAGTCCCCTCCGGGATACGGAAAACATTCAGTACTTC,CASSPLRDTENIQYF
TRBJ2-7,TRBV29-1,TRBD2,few,TGCAGCGTTGAACTAGCGGGATTCTACGAGCAGTACTTC,CSVELAGFYEQYF
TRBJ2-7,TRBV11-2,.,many,TGTGCCAGCAGCACCCAAGTGGGCTCCTACGAGCAGTACTTC,CASSTQVGSYEQYF
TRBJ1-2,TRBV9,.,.,TGTGCCAGCAGCGTAGGATGGGGAGAGAGTGGCTACACCTTC,CASSVGWGESGYTF